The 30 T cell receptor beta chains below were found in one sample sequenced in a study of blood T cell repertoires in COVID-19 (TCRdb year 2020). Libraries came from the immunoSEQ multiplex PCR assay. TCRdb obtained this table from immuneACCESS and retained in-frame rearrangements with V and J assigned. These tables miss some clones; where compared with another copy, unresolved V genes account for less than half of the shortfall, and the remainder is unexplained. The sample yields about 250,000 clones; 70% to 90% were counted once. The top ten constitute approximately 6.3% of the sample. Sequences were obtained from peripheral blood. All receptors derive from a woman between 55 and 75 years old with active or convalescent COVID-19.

The CDR3 here is CASSSTGAGELFF. The CDR3, as DNA: TGTGCCAGCTCATCGACAGGTGCCGGGGAGCTGTTTTTT. This sequence joins TRBV18 and TRBJ2-2, with D possibly being TRBD1 (6 bases). The V gene lost 5 bases and the J gene lost 6 bases, with 10 bases spanning the gap. The CDR3 is 13 amino acids. CDR1 KGHSH and CDR2 LQKENI come from the germline V gene.

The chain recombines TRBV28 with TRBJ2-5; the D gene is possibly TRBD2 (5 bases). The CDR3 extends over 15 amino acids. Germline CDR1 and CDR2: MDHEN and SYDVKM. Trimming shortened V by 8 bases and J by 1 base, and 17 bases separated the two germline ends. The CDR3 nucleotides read TGTGCCAGCGCCTGGGTAGGGAGCATCCAAGAGACCCAGTACTTC. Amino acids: CASAWVGSIQETQYF. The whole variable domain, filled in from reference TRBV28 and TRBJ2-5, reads DVKVTQSSRYLVKRTGEKVFLECVQDMDHENMFWYRQDPGLGLRLIYFSYDVKMKEKGDIPEGYSVSREKKERFSLILESASTNQTSMYLCASAWVGSIQETQYFGPGTRLLVL.

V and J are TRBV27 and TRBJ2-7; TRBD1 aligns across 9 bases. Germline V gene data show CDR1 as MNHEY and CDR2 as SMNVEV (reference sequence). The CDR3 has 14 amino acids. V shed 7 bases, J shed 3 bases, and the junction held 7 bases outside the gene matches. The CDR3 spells CASTPPGQGYEQYF. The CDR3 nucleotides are TGTGCCAGCACCCCCCCGGGACAGGGCTACGAGCAGTACTTC.

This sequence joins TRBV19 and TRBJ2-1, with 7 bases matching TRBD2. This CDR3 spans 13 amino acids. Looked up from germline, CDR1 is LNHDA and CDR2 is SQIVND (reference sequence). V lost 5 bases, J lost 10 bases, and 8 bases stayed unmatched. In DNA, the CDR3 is TGTGCCAGTAGTCCCCAGCGGGACCTGGAGCAGTTCTTC. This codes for CASSPQRDLEQFF.

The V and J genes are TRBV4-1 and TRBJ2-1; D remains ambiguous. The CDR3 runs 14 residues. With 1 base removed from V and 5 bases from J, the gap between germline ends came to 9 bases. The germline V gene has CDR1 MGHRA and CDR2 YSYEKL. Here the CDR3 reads CASSQAPLDNEQFF. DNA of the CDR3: TGCGCCAGCAGCCAAGCCCCCCTCGACAATGAGCAGTTCTTC.

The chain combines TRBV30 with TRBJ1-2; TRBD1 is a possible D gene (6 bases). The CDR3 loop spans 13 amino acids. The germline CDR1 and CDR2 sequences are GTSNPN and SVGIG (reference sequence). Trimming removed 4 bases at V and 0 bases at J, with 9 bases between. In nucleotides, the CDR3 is TGTGCCTGGACGGACAGAACTAACTATGGCTACACCTTC. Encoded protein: CAWTDRTNYGYTF.

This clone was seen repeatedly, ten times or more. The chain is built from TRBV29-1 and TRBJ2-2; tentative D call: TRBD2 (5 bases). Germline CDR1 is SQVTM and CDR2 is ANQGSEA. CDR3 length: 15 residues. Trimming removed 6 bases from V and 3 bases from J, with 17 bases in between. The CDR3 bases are TGCAGCGTCACAGAAAGGACTTCTTACACCGGGGAGCTGTTTTTT. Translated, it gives CSVTERTSYTGELFF.

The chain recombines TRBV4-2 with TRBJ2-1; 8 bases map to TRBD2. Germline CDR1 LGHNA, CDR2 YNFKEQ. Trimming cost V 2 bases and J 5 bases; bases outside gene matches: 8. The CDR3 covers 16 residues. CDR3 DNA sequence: TGTGCCAGCAGCCAACGCAAAAGCGGGGGCCACAATGAGCAGTTCTTC. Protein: CASSQRKSGGHNEQFF.

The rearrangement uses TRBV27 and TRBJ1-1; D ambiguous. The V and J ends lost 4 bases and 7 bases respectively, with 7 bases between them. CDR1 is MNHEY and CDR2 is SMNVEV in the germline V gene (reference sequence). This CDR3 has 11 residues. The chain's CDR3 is CASSSLGEAFF. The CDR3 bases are TGTGCCAGCAGTTCCCTCGGTGAAGCTTTCTTT.

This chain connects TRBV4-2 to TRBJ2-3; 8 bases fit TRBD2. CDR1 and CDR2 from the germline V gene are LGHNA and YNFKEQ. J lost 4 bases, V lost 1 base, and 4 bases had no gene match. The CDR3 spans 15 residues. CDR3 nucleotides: TGTGCCAGCAGCCAAGTCGGGCGGGAGGCAGATACGCAGTATTTT. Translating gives CASSQVGREADTQYF.

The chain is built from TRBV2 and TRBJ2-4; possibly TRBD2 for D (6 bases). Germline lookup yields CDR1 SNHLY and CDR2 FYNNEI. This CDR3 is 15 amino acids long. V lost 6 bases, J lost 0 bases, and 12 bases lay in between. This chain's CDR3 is CASRADGGAKNIQYF. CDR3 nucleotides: TGTGCCAGCAGGGCTGACGGGGGAGCCAAAAACATTCAGTACTTC. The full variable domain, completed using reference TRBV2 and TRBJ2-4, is EPEVTQTPSHQVTQMGQEVILRCVPISNHLYFYWYRQILGQKVEFLVSFYNNEISEKSEIFDDQFSVERPDGSNFTLKIRSTKLEDSAMYFCASRADGGAKNIQYFGAGTRLSVL.

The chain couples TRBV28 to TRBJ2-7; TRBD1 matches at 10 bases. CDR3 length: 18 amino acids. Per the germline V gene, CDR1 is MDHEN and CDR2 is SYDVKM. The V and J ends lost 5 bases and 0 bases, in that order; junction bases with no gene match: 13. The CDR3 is CASSPGQGVIRGSYEQYV. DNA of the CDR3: TGTGCCAGCAGTCCCGGACAGGGGGTTATACGCGGCTCCTACGAGCAGTACGTC.

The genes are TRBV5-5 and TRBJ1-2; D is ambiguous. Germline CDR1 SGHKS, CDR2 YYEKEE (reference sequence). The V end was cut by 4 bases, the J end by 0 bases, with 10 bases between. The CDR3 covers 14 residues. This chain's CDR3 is CASSPRGTNYGYTF. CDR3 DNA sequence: TGTGCCAGCAGCCCGCGGGGTACTAACTATGGCTACACCTTC.

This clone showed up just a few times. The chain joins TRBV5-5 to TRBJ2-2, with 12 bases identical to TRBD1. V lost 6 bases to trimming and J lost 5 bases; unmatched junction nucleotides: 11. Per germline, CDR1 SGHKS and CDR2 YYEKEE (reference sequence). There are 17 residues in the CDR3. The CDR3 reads CASTLTGTGGRTGELFF. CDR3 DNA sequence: TGTGCCAGCACTTTAACCGGGACAGGGGGCAGAACCGGGGAGCTGTTTTTT.

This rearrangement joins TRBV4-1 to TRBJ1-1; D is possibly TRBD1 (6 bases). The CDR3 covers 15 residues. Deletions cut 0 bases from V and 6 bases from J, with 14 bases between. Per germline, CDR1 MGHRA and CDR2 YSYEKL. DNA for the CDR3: TGCGCCAGCAGCCAAGATCCTACAGGGTGGGCTGAAGCTTTCTTT. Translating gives CASSQDPTGWAEAFF.

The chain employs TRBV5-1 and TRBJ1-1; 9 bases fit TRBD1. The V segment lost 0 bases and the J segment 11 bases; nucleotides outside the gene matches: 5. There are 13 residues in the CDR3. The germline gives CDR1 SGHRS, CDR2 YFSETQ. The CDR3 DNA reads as TGCGCCAGCAGCTTGGCGGACAGGGGCGACGCTTTCTTT. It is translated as CASSLADRGDAFF. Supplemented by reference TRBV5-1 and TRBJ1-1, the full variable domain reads KAGVTQTPRYLIKTRGQQVTLSCSPISGHRSVSWYQQTPGQGLQFLFEYFSETQRNKGNFPGRFSGRQFSNSRSEMNVSTLELGDSALYLCASSLADRGDAFFGQGTRLTVV.

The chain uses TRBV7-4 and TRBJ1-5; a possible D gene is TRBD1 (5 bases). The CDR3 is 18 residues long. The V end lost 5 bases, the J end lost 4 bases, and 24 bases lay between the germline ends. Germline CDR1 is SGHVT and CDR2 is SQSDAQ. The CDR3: CASSPRRGVVLPNQPQHF. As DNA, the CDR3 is TGTGCCAGCAGCCCTCGTAGGGGTGTAGTTTTGCCGAATCAGCCCCAGCATTTT. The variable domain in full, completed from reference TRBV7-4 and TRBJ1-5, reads GAGVSQSPRYKVAKRGRDVALRCDSISGHVTLYWYRQTLGQGSEVLTYSQSDAQRDKSGRPSGRFSAERPERSVSTLKIQRTEQGDSAVYLCASSPRRGVVLPNQPQHFGDGTRLSIL.

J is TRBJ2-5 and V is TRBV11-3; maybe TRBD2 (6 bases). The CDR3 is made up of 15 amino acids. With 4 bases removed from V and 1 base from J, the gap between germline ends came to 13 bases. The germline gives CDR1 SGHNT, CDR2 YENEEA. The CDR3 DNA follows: TGTGCCAGCAGCTCGGGGACTGGGCGCCAAGAGACCCAGTACTTC. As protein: CASSSGTGRQETQYF. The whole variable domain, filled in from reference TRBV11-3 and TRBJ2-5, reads EAGVVQSPRYKIIEKKQPVAFWCNPISGHNTLYWYLQNLGQGPELLIRYENEEAVDDSQLPKDRFSAERLKGVDSTLKIQPAELGDSAVYLCASSSGTGRQETQYFGPGTRLLVL.

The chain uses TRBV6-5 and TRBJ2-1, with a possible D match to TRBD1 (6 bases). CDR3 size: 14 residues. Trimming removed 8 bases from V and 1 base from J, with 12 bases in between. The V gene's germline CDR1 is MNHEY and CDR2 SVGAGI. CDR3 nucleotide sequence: TGTGCCAGCGTTGGACAGAGATCCTACAATGAGCAGTTCTTC. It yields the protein CASVGQRSYNEQFF.

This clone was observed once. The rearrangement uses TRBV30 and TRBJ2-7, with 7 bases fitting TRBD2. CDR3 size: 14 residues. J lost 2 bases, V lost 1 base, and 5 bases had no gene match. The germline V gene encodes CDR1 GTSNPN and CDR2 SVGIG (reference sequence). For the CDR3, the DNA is TGTGCCTGGAGTGAAACTAGCGCAACCTACGAGCAGTACTTC. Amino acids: CAWSETSATYEQYF.

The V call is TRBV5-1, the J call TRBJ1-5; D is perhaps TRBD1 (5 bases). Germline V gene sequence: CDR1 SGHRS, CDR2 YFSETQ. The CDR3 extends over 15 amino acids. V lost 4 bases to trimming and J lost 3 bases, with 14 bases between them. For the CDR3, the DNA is TGCGCCAGCAGCCCGGACGGAGGGGCCAATCAGCCCCAGCATTTT. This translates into CASSPDGGANQPQHF.

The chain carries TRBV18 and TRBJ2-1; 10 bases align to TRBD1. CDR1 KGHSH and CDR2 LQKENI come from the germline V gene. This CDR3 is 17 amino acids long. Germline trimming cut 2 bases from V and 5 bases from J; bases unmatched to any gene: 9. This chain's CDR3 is CASSPFPDRGRDNEQFF. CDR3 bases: TGTGCCAGCTCACCATTCCCAGACAGGGGGCGCGACAATGAGCAGTTCTTC.

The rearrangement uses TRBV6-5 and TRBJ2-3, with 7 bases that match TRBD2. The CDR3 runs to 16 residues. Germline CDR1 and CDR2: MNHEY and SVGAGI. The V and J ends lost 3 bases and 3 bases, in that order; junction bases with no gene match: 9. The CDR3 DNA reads TGTGCCAGCAGTTATTGGGGGGGGATTGGTACAGATACGCAGTATTTT. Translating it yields CASSYWGGIGTDTQYF.

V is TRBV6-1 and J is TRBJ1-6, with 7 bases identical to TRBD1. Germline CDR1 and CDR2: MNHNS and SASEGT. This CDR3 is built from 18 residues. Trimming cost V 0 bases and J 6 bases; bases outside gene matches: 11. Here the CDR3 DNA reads TGTGCCAGCAGTGAAGCGCTTCTTATAGGACAGGTTAATTCACCCCTCCACTTT. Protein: CASSEALLIGQVNSPLHF.

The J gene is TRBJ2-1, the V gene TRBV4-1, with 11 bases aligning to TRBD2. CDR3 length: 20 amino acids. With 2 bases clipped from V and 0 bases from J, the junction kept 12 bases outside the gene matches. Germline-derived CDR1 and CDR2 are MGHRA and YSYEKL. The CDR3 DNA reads TGCGCCAGCAGCCAATTCTCCGGGACTAGCGGTAAAAGCTCCTACAATGAGCAGTTCTTC. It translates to CASSQFSGTSGKSSYNEQFF.

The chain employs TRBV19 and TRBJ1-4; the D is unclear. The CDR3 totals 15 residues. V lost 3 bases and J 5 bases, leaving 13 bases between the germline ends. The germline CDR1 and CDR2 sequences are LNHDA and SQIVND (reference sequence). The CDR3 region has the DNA TGTGCCAGTAGTATGAGGGCGCAATCGAATGAAAAACTGTTTTTT. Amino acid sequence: CASSMRAQSNEKLFF.

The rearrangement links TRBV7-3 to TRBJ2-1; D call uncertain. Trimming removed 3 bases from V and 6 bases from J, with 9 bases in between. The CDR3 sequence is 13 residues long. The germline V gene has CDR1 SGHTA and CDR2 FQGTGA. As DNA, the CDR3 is TGTGCCAGCAGCTTTTATCCCAGCAATGAGCAGTTCTTC. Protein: CASSFYPSNEQFF.

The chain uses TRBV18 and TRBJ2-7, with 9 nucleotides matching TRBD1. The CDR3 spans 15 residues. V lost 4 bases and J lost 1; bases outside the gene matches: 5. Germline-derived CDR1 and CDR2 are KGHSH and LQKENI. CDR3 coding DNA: TGTGCCAGCTCACAAGGGACAGGGCTATCCTACGAGCAGTACTTC. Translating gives CASSQGTGLSYEQYF.

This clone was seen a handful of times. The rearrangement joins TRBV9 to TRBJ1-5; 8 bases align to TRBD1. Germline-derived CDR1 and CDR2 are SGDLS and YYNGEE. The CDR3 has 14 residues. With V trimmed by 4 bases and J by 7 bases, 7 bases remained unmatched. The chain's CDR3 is CASSSDRGEQPQHF. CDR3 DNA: TGTGCCAGCAGCTCAGACAGGGGTGAACAGCCCCAGCATTTT.

The CDR3, as DNA: TGTGCCAGCAGCCGCAGGGGTGTTGCTGAAGCTTTCTTT. Residues: CASSRRGVAEAFF. The V gene is TRBV28, the J gene TRBJ1-1; D is possibly TRBD1 (6 bases). Trimming removed 6 bases from V and 6 bases from J, with 14 bases in between. Germline CDR1 reads MDHEN; CDR2 reads SYDVKM. This CDR3 is built from 13 residues.